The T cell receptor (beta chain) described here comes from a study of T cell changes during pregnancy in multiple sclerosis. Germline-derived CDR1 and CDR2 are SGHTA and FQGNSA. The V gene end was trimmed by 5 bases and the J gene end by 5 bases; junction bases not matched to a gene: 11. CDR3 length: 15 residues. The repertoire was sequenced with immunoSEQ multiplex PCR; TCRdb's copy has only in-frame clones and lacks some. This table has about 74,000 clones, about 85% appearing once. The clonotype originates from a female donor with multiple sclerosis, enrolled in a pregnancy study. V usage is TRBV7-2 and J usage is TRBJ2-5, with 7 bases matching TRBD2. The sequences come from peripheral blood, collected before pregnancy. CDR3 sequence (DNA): TGTGCCAGCAGCCCGTCCCCGGGGGGATCGGAGACCCAGTACTTC. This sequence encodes CASSPSPGGSETQYF.